The clone carrying this T cell receptor beta chain appeared once. The antigen remains unidentified. The source of the sample is a study of cytomegalovirus exposure and HLA in healthy donors. Notes on the study in general: Cytomegalovirus association was assigned to more than 150 TCR beta chains. The dataset shows that most TCR sequences were rare, while some public TCRs occurred in many donors. Both high specificity and high sensitivity reportedly marked the classifier's diagnosis of cytomegalovirus status.

Assay used: immunoSEQ multiplex PCR; TCRdb lists only in-frame clones, some missing. Of over 150,000 clones listed, about 89% are singletons. CDR1 is MNHEY and CDR2 is SMNVEV in the germline V gene (reference sequence). Trimming removed 5 bases from V and 4 bases from J; junction bases left unmatched: 9. The CDR3 runs to 16 residues. From the approximately 120-subject validation cohort, which was separate from the approximately 670-subject first cohort, the donors were drawn. The sequencing sample was made of PBMCs. The chain employs TRBV27 and TRBJ2-1; TRBD2 aligns across 9 bases. The source is a young woman in good health and CMV-seropositive. CDR3 nucleotide sequence: TGTGCCAGCAGTGTAGCGGGAGCTCCTCTGTACAATGAGCAGTTCTTC. It translates to CASSVAGAPLYNEQFF.